The sequence of this T cell receptor (beta chain) was determined in a study of early T cells in non-severe SARS-CoV-2 infection. TCRdb re-called the 5' RACE reads with MiXCR, one entry per CDR3 protein. The data contain about 58,000 distinct CDR3 sequences, about an eighth of them seen just once; the ten biggest clones take up approximately 9.6%. Germline V gene data show CDR1 as SGHRS and CDR2 as YFSETQ. CDR3 size: 15 residues. Trimming cost V 7 bases and J 10 bases, with 21 bases left between them. The source of this sequence is an adult who was a healthcare worker with PCR-confirmed SARS-CoV-2 infection or an uninfected control (not recorded which). The gene calls are TRBV5-1 and TRBJ1-6; D is possibly TRBD1 (5 bases). Input material: whole blood. The CDR3 DNA sequence: TGCGCCAGCGCTCGAAAAGGTCAGGGAAGCTCACCCCTCCACTTT. This gives the protein CASARKGQGSSPLHF.